What follows are 17 T cell receptor beta chains derived from one specimen sequenced in a study of T cells in tuberculosis. Clones were sequenced by immunoSEQ multiplex PCR, and TCRdb holds only the in-frame ones, with some missing. The data show 30,000 to 40,000 clones, roughly 97% seen once. The sequencing input was PBMCs. The receptor source for this set is a donor aged 10 to 29 with latent tuberculosis or without tuberculosis infection.

The chain couples TRBV18 to TRBJ1-1, with no clear D. V was clipped by 3 bases and J by 0 bases, with 11 bases between them. Germline-derived CDR1 and CDR2 are KGHSH and LQKENI. The CDR3 contains 15 residues. CDR3 in DNA: TGTGCCAGCTCACCGCCGAAGACACTGAACACTGAAGCTTTCTTT. Translated, it gives CASSPPKTLNTEAFF.

The V and J genes are TRBV9 and TRBJ2-5; TRBD2 aligns across 8 bases. The CDR3 sequence is 15 residues long. Per germline, CDR1 SGDLS and CDR2 YYNGEE. After removal of 3 bases from V and 2 bases from J, the junction contained 6 bases not matched to a gene. The CDR3 region is CASSAAGTRQETQYF. For the CDR3, the DNA is TGTGCCAGCAGCGCCGCCGGGACTAGACAAGAGACCCAGTACTTC.

A single count supports this clone. The chain joins TRBV30 to TRBJ1-5; a weak D match, TRBD1 (6 bases). Germline CDR1 and CDR2: GTSNPN and SVGIG (reference sequence). The CDR3 extends over 14 amino acids. V was clipped by 2 bases and J by 2 bases, with 10 bases between them. The CDR3 DNA sequence: TGTGCCTGGAGTAGTAGGACAGGCAATCAGCCCCAGCATTTT. Amino acid sequence: CAWSSRTGNQPQHF.

The rearrangement uses TRBV18 and TRBJ2-5; possibly TRBD1 for D (6 bases). Trimming shortened V by 6 bases and J by 3 bases, and 14 bases separated the two germline ends. CDR3 length equals 14 residues. Germline CDR1 is KGHSH and CDR2 is LQKENI. The CDR3 loop is CASSKAAGEETQYF. The CDR3 coding sequence is TGTGCCAGCTCTAAAGCGGCAGGGGAAGAGACCCAGTACTTC.

With regard to this clone: An end of the junction differs from the germline gene, which may be a read error. The CDR3 reads CASSGRRRGATYGQYF. In DNA, the CDR3 is TGTGCCAGCAGCGGACGGCGGCGGGGGGCTACCTACGGGCAGTACTTC. The chain uses TRBV28 and TRBJ2-7, with 8 bases lining up with TRBD2. Germline V gene data show CDR1 as MDHEN and CDR2 as SYDVKM. The CDR3 is made up of 16 amino acids.

This chain links TRBV5-4 with TRBJ2-5; 13 bases agree with TRBD2. The CDR3 is 16 amino acids. The V gene's germline CDR1 is SGHNT and CDR2 YYREEE (reference sequence). V lost 3 bases and J lost 2; bases outside the gene matches: 4. The DNA of the CDR3 is TGTGCCAGCAGCTCGGGACTAGCGGGAACACAAGAGACCCAGTACTTC. Its protein is CASSSGLAGTQETQYF.

The V call is TRBV19, the J call TRBJ2-7; the D gene is possibly TRBD1 (5 bases). V was cut by 9 bases and J by 2 bases, with 11 bases left in between. This CDR3 is built from 12 residues. CDR1 LNHDA and CDR2 SQIVND come from the germline V gene (reference sequence). Here the CDR3 DNA reads TGTGCCAGCGGAACAGGTCCCTACGAGCAGTACTTC. This codes for CASGTGPYEQYF.

Concerning this clone: Other DNA sequences in the same sample also yield this CDR3. V is TRBV2 and J is TRBJ1-3; possibly TRBD1 for D (5 bases). Germline V gene lookup returns CDR1 SNHLY and CDR2 FYNNEI. The CDR3 runs 14 residues. V was trimmed by 6 bases and J by 4 bases, leaving 13 bases between them. The CDR3 reads CASRPQGPGNTIYF. The CDR3 DNA follows: TGTGCCAGCAGGCCCCAGGGCCCCGGAAACACCATATATTTT.

This chain connects TRBV5-5 to TRBJ1-5; tentative D call: TRBD1 (5 bases). Germline values: CDR1 SGHKS, CDR2 YYEKEE (reference sequence). Trimming took off 0 bases at V and 1 base at J, with 5 bases between the two ends. CDR3 length: 14 amino acids. CDR3 region: CASSLGQSNQPQHF. The CDR3 DNA follows: TGTGCCAGCAGCTTGGGACAGAGCAATCAGCCCCAGCATTTT.

The CDR3 DNA reads as TGCAGCGTTGCTGTTGGGGCGGGAACTACAAGGTACGAGCAGTACTTC. Its protein product is CSVAVGAGTTRYEQYF. The V call is TRBV29-1, the J call TRBJ2-7, with D possibly TRBD2 on 6 matching bases. Per germline, CDR1 SQVTM and CDR2 ANQGSEA. This CDR3 contains 16 residues. Trimming took 4 bases from V and 4 from J, leaving 23 bases between them.

With regard to this clone: The junction departs from the called germline gene at one end, perhaps through a read error. J is TRBJ2-5 and V is TRBV6-6; 7 nucleotides align to TRBD2. Germline-derived CDR1 and CDR2 are MNHNY and SVGAGI (reference sequence). The CDR3 is 15 amino acids. The CDR3 region is CASNYGSSGQETQYF. The CDR3 region has the DNA TGTGCCAGCAATTACGGGTCTAGCGGCCAAGAGACCCAGTACTTC.

This chain connects TRBV6-6 to TRBJ1-1; D gene unclear. V was trimmed by 8 bases and J by 4 bases, leaving 14 bases between them. The germline gives CDR1 MNHNY, CDR2 SVGAGI (reference sequence). This CDR3 contains 13 residues. The CDR3 here is CASRIQEGTEAFF. The CDR3 DNA sequence: TGTGCCAGCCGTATCCAGGAGGGCACTGAAGCTTTCTTT.

A remark on this clone: This sample also contains other DNA sequences that code for the same CDR3. CDR3: CASSEALAGGADTQYF. CDR3 DNA sequence: TGTGCCAGCAGTGAAGCTCTAGCGGGAGGTGCAGATACGCAGTATTTT. The chain couples TRBV6-1 to TRBJ2-3; 11 bases match TRBD2. The CDR3 totals 16 residues. The J segment lost 4 bases and the V segment lost 0 bases, leaving 3 bases of the junction unmatched. The germline V gene encodes CDR1 MNHNS and CDR2 SASEGT.

The genes are TRBV6-1 and TRBJ1-4; D gene uncertain. V gave up 0 bases and J gave up 6 bases, with 5 bases separating them. Germline CDR1 and CDR2: MNHNS and SASEGT. The CDR3 is 13 amino acids. The CDR3 spells CASSEAAYEKLFF. The CDR3 DNA follows: TGTGCCAGCAGTGAAGCAGCCTATGAAAAACTGTTTTTT.

The chain links TRBV28 to TRBJ2-4; maybe TRBD2 (5 bases). Germline CDR1 is MDHEN and CDR2 is SYDVKM. Trimming stripped 8 bases from V and 8 bases from J, with 13 bases between. This CDR3 contains 12 residues. The CDR3: CASGNSAYIQYF. Here the CDR3 DNA reads TGTGCCAGCGGGAATAGCGCCTACATTCAGTACTTC.

The chain is built from TRBV2 and TRBJ2-4; 7 nucleotides match TRBD1. The germline V gene has CDR1 SNHLY and CDR2 FYNNEI. The junction had 10 bases not matched to a gene; V was cut back by 9 bases and J by 8 bases. The CDR3 loop spans 13 amino acids. The CDR3 reads CASRDRSGDIQYF. The CDR3 DNA sequence: TGTGCCAGTCGGGACAGATCAGGGGACATTCAGTACTTC. The entire variable domain, with the rest obtained from reference TRBV2 and TRBJ2-4, is as follows: EPEVTQTPSHQVTQMGQEVILRCVPISNHLYFYWYRQILGQKVEFLVSFYNNEISEKSEIFDDQFSVERPDGSNFTLKIRSTKLEDSAMYFCASRDRSGDIQYFGAGTRLSVL.

This sequence joins TRBV6-5 and TRBJ2-3; TRBD1 matches at 8 bases. After removal of 0 bases from V and 3 bases from J, the junction contained 2 bases not matched to a gene. Germline-derived CDR1 and CDR2 are MNHEY and SVGAGI. This CDR3 region has 15 residues. CDR3 bases: TGTGCCAGCAGTTACTCCAGGGGGCGGACAGATACGCAGTATTTT. Translating it yields CASSYSRGRTDTQYF.